These 15 T cell receptor beta chains came from one sample sequenced in a study of Graves' ophthalmopathy and Graves' hyperthyroidism. RNA transcripts were the template, and TCR beta CDR3 regions were amplified from them. The library came from an HTBI-primed first-round RT-PCR and a second-round multiplex PCR. TCRdb fed the multiplex PCR reads into MiXCR, producing one record per CDR3 protein. Here the sample spans some 390,000 distinct CDR3 sequences, about 18% being singletons. Sequenced input: peripheral blood. Receptors originate from a woman under 30 with Graves' ophthalmopathy.

The chain carries TRBV27 and TRBJ2-7; D unclear. Deletions cut 6 bases from V and 0 bases from J, with 12 bases between. The CDR3 has 14 residues. Germline V CDR1 and CDR2: MNHEY, SMNVEV (reference sequence). The CDR3 spells CASRERTPSYEQYF. CDR3 in DNA: TGTGCCAGCAGGGAGAGGACCCCCTCCTACGAGCAGTACTTC.

This clonotype was detected ten times or more. This rearrangement joins TRBV10-3 to TRBJ2-5, with 7 nucleotides matching TRBD1. This CDR3 spans 14 amino acids. V lost 6 bases, J lost 0 bases, and 4 bases stayed unmatched. Germline V gives CDR1 ENHRY, CDR2 SYGVKD. CDR3 sequence reads: CAIRRTGDQETQYF. The CDR3 nucleotides read TGTGCCATCAGGCGGACAGGCGACCAAGAGACCCAGTACTTC.

The V gene is TRBV6-2 or TRBV6-3, the J gene TRBJ2-7; a possible D gene is TRBD1 (6 bases). V dropped 4 bases and J dropped 2 bases, with 15 bases sitting between them. From germline, CDR1 is MNHEY and CDR2 SVGEGT. This CDR3 contains 15 residues. CDR3 loop: CASSLLQGEPYEQYF. The CDR3 DNA reads TGTGCCAGCAGTTTGTTACAGGGTGAGCCCTACGAGCAGTACTTC.

This clonotype showed up many times. The chain employs TRBV28 and TRBJ2-7; 11 bases align to TRBD1. Germline values: CDR1 MDHEN, CDR2 SYDVKM. The CDR3 sequence is 15 residues long. V was pared by 10 bases and J by 4 bases, with 12 bases of the junction left unmatched. The CDR3 region is CATRRDRGAPYEQYF. CDR3 in DNA: TGTGCCACCAGGAGGGACAGGGGGGCCCCATACGAGCAGTACTTC.

This clonotype was found many times. A junction boundary mismatches the germline segment, possibly from a read error. V gene TRBV27 combines with J gene TRBJ2-7, with unresolved D. This CDR3 has 14 residues. Per the germline V gene, CDR1 is MNHEY and CDR2 is SMNVEV (reference sequence). Written as DNA, the CDR3 is TGTGTCAGCAGTTTATTTGGCAGTTCCTACGAGCAGTACTTC. Amino acids: CVSSLFGSSYEQYF.

This chain links TRBV6-2 or TRBV6-3 with TRBJ1-1; D is possibly TRBD1 (5 bases). Germline V CDR1 and CDR2: MNHEY, SVGEGT. Trimming took off 6 bases at V and 1 base at J, with 15 bases between the two ends. The CDR3 totals 15 residues. The CDR3 DNA reads TGTGCCAGCAGCGCCAGGGCGGAGGGGAACACTGAAGCTTTCTTT. Translating gives CASSARAEGNTEAFF.

CDR3: CASMGGEETQYF. As DNA, the CDR3 is TGTGCCAGCATGGGGGGGGAGGAGACCCAGTACTTC. V is TRBV12-3 or TRBV12-4 and J is TRBJ2-5, with 7 bases aligning to TRBD2. J was trimmed by 5 bases and V by 7 bases; bases with no gene match: 4. This CDR3 is 12 amino acids long.

This clonotype was counted ten times or more. The chain joins TRBV27 to TRBJ2-7, with 10 nucleotides matching TRBD1. This CDR3 has 17 amino acids. V dropped 3 bases and J dropped 6; count of bases not matched to a gene: 14. Germline V gene sequence: CDR1 MNHEY, CDR2 SMNVEV (reference sequence). CDR3 DNA: TGTGCCAGCAGTTTTGCCGACGTCGGACAGGGGGAGGGCGAGCAGTACTTC. As protein: CASSFADVGQGEGEQYF.

This rearrangement joins TRBV2 to TRBJ2-7; D call uncertain. This CDR3 has 11 residues. Between the trimmed V and J ends, which lost 6 bases and 9 bases, there was a span of 12 bases. Germline V CDR1 and CDR2: SNHLY, FYNNEI. CDR3 in amino acids: CASRAGWLQYF. The CDR3 region has the DNA TGTGCCAGCAGGGCCGGTTGGCTGCAGTACTTC.

The sample holds many counts of this clonotype. The V gene is TRBV4-1, the J gene TRBJ2-7; D may be TRBD2 (6 bases). With 1 base removed from V and 7 bases from J, the gap between germline ends came to 20 bases. CDR3 length equals 16 residues. Per the germline V gene, CDR1 is MGHRA and CDR2 is YSYEKL. CDR3 region: CASSQVPNTVEGEQYF. The CDR3 DNA sequence: TGCGCCAGCAGCCAAGTACCAAATACGGTGGAGGGGGAGCAGTACTTC.

This clonotype was recorded at least ten times. The rearrangement joins TRBV10-3 to TRBJ2-4; TRBD2 aligns across 10 bases. Germline CDR1 reads ENHRY; CDR2 reads SYGVKD. V shed 7 bases, J shed 0 bases, and the junction held 9 bases outside the gene matches. The CDR3 spans 17 residues. In DNA, the CDR3 is TGTGCCATCAAGACTAGCGGGCGGGACCTAGCCAAAAACATTCAGTACTTC. As protein: CAIKTSGRDLAKNIQYF.

This clonotype was counted ten times or more. The chain combines TRBV11-2 with TRBJ2-4; 12 bases line up with TRBD1. With V trimmed by 5 bases and J by 3 bases, 11 bases remained unmatched. The germline CDR1 and CDR2 sequences are SGHAT and FQNNGV. This CDR3 has 18 residues. The CDR3, as DNA: TGTGCCAGCAGCCCGACGGGACAGGGGGCGCTTGGCAAAAACATTCAGTACTTC. Protein: CASSPTGQGALGKNIQYF.

This clonotype has a count of ten or more. The J gene is TRBJ1-1, the V gene TRBV30; 7 bases line up with TRBD1. V gave up 7 bases and J gave up 8 bases; unmatched junction bases: 22. This CDR3 contains 16 residues. Germline-derived CDR1 and CDR2 are GTSNPN and SVGIG (reference sequence). The CDR3 DNA reads TGTGCCTTCCGAGGAGGGGCAGGGGGTTTAAAGGGCGAAGCTTTCTTT. Protein sequence: CAFRGGAGGLKGEAFF.

This clonotype showed up many times. Since a much larger clone is just one base distant, this may be a read error. This chain connects TRBV5-1 to TRBJ1-1; D is unresolved. Germline values: CDR1 SGHRS, CDR2 YFSETQ. The CDR3 is made up of 14 amino acids. V was shortened by 0 bases and J by 0 bases, with 6 bases between the two germline ends. The CDR3 region is CASSLEAMNTEAFF. The CDR3 region has the DNA TGCGCCAGCAGCTTGGAGGCCATGAACACTGAAGCTTTCTTT.

This clonotype was found many times. The V and J genes are TRBV28 and TRBJ1-1; maybe TRBD1 (6 bases). Germline assignment: CDR1 MDHEN and CDR2 SYDVKM. Trimming stripped 5 bases from V and 6 bases from J, with 7 bases between. The CDR3 consists of 11 residues. The CDR3 reads CASSRGSEAFF. The CDR3 coding sequence is TGTGCCAGCAGTAGGGGGTCTGAAGCTTTCTTT.